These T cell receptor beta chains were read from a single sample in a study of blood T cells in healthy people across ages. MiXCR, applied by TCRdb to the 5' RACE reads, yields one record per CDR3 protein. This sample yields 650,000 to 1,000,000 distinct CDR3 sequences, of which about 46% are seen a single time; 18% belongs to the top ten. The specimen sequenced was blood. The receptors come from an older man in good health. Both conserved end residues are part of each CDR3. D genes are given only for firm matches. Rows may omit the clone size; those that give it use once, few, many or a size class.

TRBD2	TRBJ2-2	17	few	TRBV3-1	TGTGCCAGCAGCCCACCAACTAGCGGAACGAACACCGGGGAGCTGTTTTTT	CASSPPTSGTNTGELFF
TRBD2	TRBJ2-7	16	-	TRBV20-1	TGCAGTGCTAGAATCCCTAGCGGGAGTCCTCCCTACGAGCAGTACTTC	CSARIPSGSPPYEQYF
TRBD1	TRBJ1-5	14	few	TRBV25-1	TGTGCCAGCAGCGGACAGGGGGGCAATCAGCCCCAGCATTTT	CASSGQGGNQPQHF
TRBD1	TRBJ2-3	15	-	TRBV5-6	TGTGCCAGCAGCTCGACAGGGGCGGCCACAGATACGCAGTATTTT	CASSSTGAATDTQYF
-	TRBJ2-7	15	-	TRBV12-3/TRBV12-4	TGTGCCAGCAGTTTATCGGGCCTAACGTCCTACGAGCAGTACTTC	CASSLSGLTSYEQYF
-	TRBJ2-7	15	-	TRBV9	TGTGCCAGCAGCGCCCGGGACACCTTCTCCTACGAGCAGTACTTC	CASSARDTFSYEQYF
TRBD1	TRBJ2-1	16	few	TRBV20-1	TGCAGTGCTAGCGAAGAATCCGGGACAGGGGGTAATGAGCAGTTCTTC	CSASEESGTGGNEQFF
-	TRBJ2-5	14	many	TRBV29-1	TGCAGCGTTTGTTACGGGCAGACCCAAGAGACCCAGTACTTC	CSVCYGQTQETQYF
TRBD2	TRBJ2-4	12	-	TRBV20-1	TGCAGTGCGGGACTAGCGGGAAACATTCAGTACTTC	CSAGLAGNIQYF
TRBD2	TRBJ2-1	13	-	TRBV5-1	TGCGCCAGCAGCTTGGGGGAGGGCGGTGAGCAGTTCTTC	CASSLGEGGEQFF
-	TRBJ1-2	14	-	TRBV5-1	TGCGCCAGCAGCTTGGGCGAGGTATTCGGCAGCTACACCTTC	CASSLGEVFGSYTF
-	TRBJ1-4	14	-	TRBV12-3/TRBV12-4	TGTGCCAGCAGTTCCGGTCCGGGCTTGGAAAAACTGTTTTTT	CASSSGPGLEKLFF
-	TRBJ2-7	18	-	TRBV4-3	TGCGCCAGCAGCCCTCGCCACCAAAAAGGGGGGATCTCCTACGAGCAGTACTTC	CASSPRHQKGGISYEQYF
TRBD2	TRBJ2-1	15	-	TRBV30	TGTGCCTGGACCCCCACTAGCGGGAGGGCCCATGAGCAGTTCTTC	CAWTPTSGRAHEQFF
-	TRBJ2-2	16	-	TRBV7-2	TGTGCCAGCAGCTTAGGAGTACAGGGTCCCACCGGGGAGCTGTTTTTT	CASSLGVQGPTGELFF
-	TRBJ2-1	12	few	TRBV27	TGTGCCAGCAGCAATACAGGGTTTGAGCAGTTCTTC	CASSNTGFEQFF
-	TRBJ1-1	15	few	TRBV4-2	TGTGCCAGCAGCCAAGATCCATGGGGGGCGGATGAAGCTTTCTTT	CASSQDPWGADEAFF
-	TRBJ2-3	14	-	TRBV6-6	TGTGCCAGCAGAAGGGATAGCGGCACAGATACGCAGTATTTT	CASRRDSGTDTQYF
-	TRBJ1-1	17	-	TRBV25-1	TGTGCCAGCAGTGCCCCTAGGGACGGGAGCCGAGGCACTGAAGCTTTCTTT	CASSAPRDGSRGTEAFF
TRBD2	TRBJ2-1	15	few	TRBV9	TGTGCCAGCAGCGTAGGGGCTAGCGGGAGCAGTGAGCAGTTCTTC	CASSVGASGSSEQFF
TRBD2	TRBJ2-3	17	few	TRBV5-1	TGCGCCAGCAGCTTACAATGGACTAGCGGGAGCACAGATACGCAGTATTTT	CASSLQWTSGSTDTQYF
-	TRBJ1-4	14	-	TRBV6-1	TGTGCCAGCAGTGGGGGTCCGTTCCCTGGAAAACTGTTTTTT	CASSGGPFPGKLFF
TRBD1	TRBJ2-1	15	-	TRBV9	TGTGCCAGCAGCGTTGGGACAGTCCAGAGTGTTGAGCAGTTCTTC	CASSVGTVQSVEQFF
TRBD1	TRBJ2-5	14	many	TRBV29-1	TGCAGCGTTGAAGGCCGGGCGACAGGGGAGACCCAGTACTTC	CSVEGRATGETQYF
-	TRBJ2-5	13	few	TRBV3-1	TGTGCCAGCGAGGACAGAACCCAAGAGACCCAGTACTTC	CASEDRTQETQYF
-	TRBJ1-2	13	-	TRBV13	TGTGCCAGCAGCTTAAGTCAGATTGATGGCTACACCTTC	CASSLSQIDGYTF
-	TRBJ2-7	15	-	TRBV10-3	TGTGCCATCAGACCGGGACCCACAGGCGCCTACGAGCAGTACTTC	CAIRPGPTGAYEQYF
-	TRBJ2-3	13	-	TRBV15	TGTGCCACCAGCAGGACAGACACAGATACGCAGTATTTT	CATSRTDTDTQYF
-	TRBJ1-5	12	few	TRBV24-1	TGTGCCACCAGTGACGCACATCAGCCCCAGCATTTT	CATSDAHQPQHF
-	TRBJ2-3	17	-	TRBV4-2	TGTGCCAGCAGCCAAGTAAGGACAGCGGGTGGCACAGATACGCAGTATTTT	CASSQVRTAGGTDTQYF
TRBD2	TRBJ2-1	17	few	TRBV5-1	TGCGCCAGCAGCTTGGTTAGCGGGGCGAGCTCCTACAATGAGCAGTTCTTC	CASSLVSGASSYNEQFF